There are many counts of the clone carrying this TCR beta chain. The data originate from a study of T cells in Graves' hyperthyroidism and ophthalmopathy. Amplified TCR beta CDR3 regions derived from RNA transcripts. The HTBI set primed first-round TCR CDR3 RT-PCR. One entry per CDR3 protein results from TCRdb running MiXCR on the multiplex PCR reads. The sample has 300,000 to 450,000 distinct CDR3 sequences; about a sixth are singletons. The source material was blood. The sequence derives from a woman aged 40 to 50 with Graves' ophthalmopathy.

CDR3 region: CASSSLGPLAKNIQYF. DNA for the CDR3: TGTGCCAGCAGTTCATTAGGACCCCTCGCCAAAAACATTCAGTACTTC. J is TRBJ2-4 and V is TRBV28, with no clear D. This CDR3 region has 16 residues. Trimming stripped 4 bases from V and 1 base from J, with 14 bases between. The germline CDR1 and CDR2 sequences are MDHEN and SYDVKM.